This T cell receptor beta chain was sequenced in a study of shared clonotypes between healthy human individuals. It was across several immunoSEQ plates that each subset's genomic DNA was evenly split. Source study methods: Without quality scores, immunoSEQ junctional reads could not be filtered like full-length reads. Only in-frame clones appear in the TCRdb table, and some are missing; sequencing was by immunoSEQ multiplex PCR. The D gene and trimming were derived from the DNA, and the V and J assignments and clone size from that table. The table includes millions of clones, roughly 95% detected once. CD8 cells regarded as naive lacked CD45RO, were positively chosen for CCR7, and omitted terminally differentiated effector memory CD45RA+ cells. With respect to this clone: Antigen unknown.

Whole-study results and caveats: Rarefaction curves obtained for sorted subsets showed sequencing incomplete despite large depth.

Germline V gene lookup returns CDR1 SEHNR and CDR2 FQNEAQ (reference sequence). The CDR3 runs to 13 residues. The V segment lost 5 bases and the J segment 6 bases; nucleotides outside the gene matches: 6. The source material was naive CD8+ T cells sorted from blood. This clonotype was obtained from a young man in good health. The chain recombines TRBV7-9 with TRBJ2-7; TRBD2 matches 8 bases. In nucleotides, the CDR3 is TGTGCCAGCAGCGGAAGCGGGAGTGTCGAGCAGTACTTC. It codes for CASSGSGSVEQYF.